This T cell receptor beta chain was profiled in a study of cytomegalovirus exposure and HLA in healthy donors. Study-wide results and limits: In a later analysis, TCR beta V- and J-gene trimming was associated with a missense DCLRE1C variant. Cytomegalovirus association was assigned to approximately 180 TCR beta chains. Testing in vitro showed a few CMV-associated chains specific for CMV antigens.

As concerns this clone: The antigen is not known.

The PCR used 60 Vbeta and 13 Jbeta primers. Clones were read by immunoSEQ multiplex PCR, and TCRdb kept only the in-frame ones, dropping some. Among around 150,000 clones listed, roughly 73% were seen once. The CDR3 spans 14 residues. Germline CDR1 SEHNR, CDR2 FQNEAQ (reference sequence). The V and J ends lost 2 bases and 3 bases respectively, with 11 bases between them. J is TRBJ2-7 and V is TRBV7-9; tentative D call: TRBD1 (5 bases). Sequenced input: PBMCs. The sequence came from a male donor in good health and CMV-seronegative. For the CDR3, the DNA is TGTGCCAGCAGCTTAAATTCTGACAGCTACGAGCAGTACTTC. This sequence encodes CASSLNSDSYEQYF.